Each of the 12 T cell receptor beta chains below was sequenced from the same sample in a study of regulatory T cells in long-lasting Graves disease. To make TCR beta libraries, researchers used iRepertoire HTBI primers and Arm-PCR of CDR3 regions. TCRdb re-called the multiplex PCR reads through MiXCR, storing one row per CDR3 protein. The sample holds approximately 400,000 distinct CDR3 sequences, around 11% seen once. Noted time point: newly diagnosed GD, antithyroid drugs for less than 3 months. Isolated PBMC RNA provided the starting material for the TCR library. Another study also made use of these data, one on T cells in Graves' hyperthyroidism and ophthalmopathy.

The sequencing used peripheral blood mononuclear cells (PBMCs), collected at new diagnosis, from a patient treated with antithyroid drugs. These receptors all stem from a woman aged 18-29 years with Graves disease.

The CDR3 DNA is TGTGCCAGCAGCCTCCGGGGACAGGTCTATGGCTACACCTTC. Residues: CASSLRGQVYGYTF. The gene calls are TRBV7-9 and TRBJ1-2, with 8 bases identical to TRBD1. Germline lookup yields CDR1 SEHNR and CDR2 FQNEAQ (reference sequence). The CDR3 extends over 14 amino acids. V was pared by 5 bases and J by 4 bases, with 6 bases of the junction left unmatched.

This clonotype was recorded at least ten times. The CDR3 nucleotides read TGTGCCAGCAGCCCAACTGGGGGCTACGAGCAGTACTTC. Its translation is CASSPTGGYEQYF. V gene TRBV7-9 combines with J gene TRBJ2-7; the D gene could be TRBD1 or TRBD2 (5 bases each). The germline gives CDR1 SEHNR, CDR2 FQNEAQ (reference sequence). The CDR3 consists of 13 residues. With 5 bases removed from V and 3 bases from J, the gap between germline ends came to 11 bases.

The CDR3 coding sequence is TGTGCCAGCAGTTATCGGGATGAGCAGTTCTTC. Translated: CASSYRDEQFF. This chain uses TRBV27 with TRBJ2-1; D gene ambiguous. V was pared by 4 bases and J by 8 bases, with 6 bases between. The CDR3 spans 11 residues. Germline CDR1 reads MNHEY; CDR2 reads SMNVEV (reference sequence).

This rearrangement joins TRBV20-1 to TRBJ2-1, with TRBD2 matching over 11 bases. The CDR3 runs to 14 residues. With 4 bases clipped from V and 2 bases from J, the junction kept 1 base outside the gene matches. Per germline, CDR1 DFQATT and CDR2 SNEGSKA (reference sequence). The CDR3 spells CSAISGRAYNEQFF. The DNA of the CDR3 is TGCAGTGCTATTAGCGGGAGGGCCTACAATGAGCAGTTCTTC.

There are a few counts of this clonotype. A much larger clone is a single base away; this may be a read error. The V gene is TRBV7-2, the J gene TRBJ2-1, with D perhaps TRBD1 or TRBD2 (5 bases each). CDR1 and CDR2 from the germline V gene are SGHTA and FQGNSA. This CDR3 region has 14 residues. Deletions cut 4 bases from V and 6 bases from J, with 13 bases between. CDR3: CASSSVIGANEQFF. The CDR3 DNA follows: TGTGCCAGCAGCTCTGTTATCGGGGCCAATGAGCAGTTCTTC.

This chain uses TRBV20-1 with TRBJ2-5; D is possibly TRBD2 (6 bases). The CDR3 is made up of 15 amino acids. CDR1 and CDR2 from the germline V gene are DFQATT and SNEGSKA (reference sequence). Trimming stripped 0 bases from V and 3 bases from J, with 14 bases between. The CDR3 DNA reads as TGCAGTGCTAGAGATCTGGGATGGGAGGAAGAGACCCAGTACTTC. It encodes CSARDLGWEEETQYF.

The chain employs TRBV20-1 and TRBJ2-5; D gene ambiguous. Germline V gene lookup returns CDR1 DFQATT and CDR2 SNEGSKA (reference sequence). V lost 4 bases, J lost 4 bases, and 10 bases lay in between. This CDR3 has 12 residues. The CDR3 loop reads CSATLERETQYF. The CDR3 DNA reads TGCAGTGCTACCCTAGAGAGAGAGACCCAGTACTTC.

In this sample, this clonotype turned up many times. The chain is built from TRBV20-1 and TRBJ1-1; D unclear. There are 14 residues in the CDR3. CDR1 is DFQATT and CDR2 is SNEGSKA in the germline V gene (reference sequence). The V gene lost 4 bases and the J gene lost 0 bases, with 12 bases spanning the gap. This CDR3 is CSAMVGNMNTEAFF. As DNA, the CDR3 is TGCAGTGCTATGGTGGGGAACATGAACACTGAAGCTTTCTTT.

This clonotype showed up many times. This sequence joins TRBV15 and TRBJ1-1; D call uncertain. Germline V CDR1 and CDR2: LNHNV, YYDKDF (reference sequence). The CDR3 consists of 13 residues. Trimming shortened V by 3 bases and J by 0 bases, and 5 bases separated the two germline ends. The chain's CDR3 is CATSSQMNTEAFF. CDR3 in DNA: TGTGCCACCAGCAGCCAAATGAACACTGAAGCTTTCTTT.

In this sample, this clonotype turned up many times. This chain links TRBV28 with TRBJ2-1; D unclear. This CDR3 is 12 amino acids long. Looked up from germline, CDR1 is MDHEN and CDR2 is SYDVKM. The ends were cut back, 3 bases at V and 8 bases at J, with 8 bases in the middle. The CDR3 spells CASSLGFDEQFF. CDR3 bases: TGTGCCAGCAGTTTGGGCTTCGATGAGCAGTTCTTC.

This clonotype was recorded many times. The V call is TRBV20-1, the J call TRBJ2-5, with D unresolved. Trimming removed 3 bases at V and 4 bases at J, with 6 bases between. Germline assignment: CDR1 DFQATT and CDR2 SNEGSKA (reference sequence). CDR3 length: 11 amino acids. Written as DNA, the CDR3 is TGCAGTGCTAGTACACCAGAGACCCAGTACTTC. It yields the protein CSASTPETQYF.

This clonotype showed up many times. J is TRBJ2-5 and V is TRBV18; D not resolved. The CDR3 contains 14 residues. CDR1 is KGHSH, CDR2 LQKENI, per germline. Between the trimmed V and J ends, which lost 3 bases and 5 bases, there was a span of 13 bases. The CDR3 coding sequence is TGTGCCAGCTCACCGCCGACCCTGAGGGAGACCCAGTACTTC. This codes for CASSPPTLRETQYF.